Below are 8 T cell receptor beta chains sequenced from a single sample in a study of tumor and adjacent non-tumor tissue in lung cancer. The template was RNA from unsorted bulk tissue. Three rounds of nested PCR, following a modified ARM-PCR protocol, produced the TCRbeta library. TCRdb fed the multiplex PCR reads into MiXCR, producing one record per CDR3 protein. Here the sample spans some 200,000 distinct CDR3 sequences, around 71% being singletons. Sequenced sample: lung tumor tissue. The source is a man between 60 and 75 years old with non-small cell lung cancer.

The CDR3 coding sequence is TGTGACAACAGCCAAACCAAGCTAGAGTCAGATACGCAGTATTTT. Protein: CDNSQTKLESDTQYF. The chain links TRBV4-2 to TRBJ2-3; no reliable D call. Per the germline V gene, CDR1 is LGHNA and CDR2 is YNFKEQ. This CDR3 comprises 15 residues.

This clonotype was counted a few times. The junction does not match germline at one end; this may be a read error. The chain links TRBV12-3 or TRBV12-4 to TRBJ2-1; no reliable D call. This CDR3 spans 15 amino acids. The CDR3 region is CASSLGSGSCNEQFF. The CDR3 bases are TGTGCCAGCAGTTTAGGGTCTGGCTCCTGCAATGAGCAGTTCTTC.

The V gene is TRBV11-3, the J gene TRBJ2-7; the D gene could be TRBD1 or TRBD2 (6 bases each). Germline lookup yields CDR1 SGHNT and CDR2 YENEEA. This CDR3 contains 16 residues. V lost 5 bases and J 3 bases, leaving 20 bases between the germline ends. The CDR3 sequence is CASSTERGAGYYEQYF. CDR3 sequence (DNA): TGTGCCAGCAGCACCGAAAGGGGGGCGGGGTACTACGAGCAGTACTTC.

In regard to this clonotype: A single base separates this from a much larger clone, so it may be a read error. The J gene is TRBJ2-7, the V gene TRBV6-6; D gene unclear. The CDR3 is 15 residues long. CDR1 and CDR2 from the germline V gene are MNHNY and SVGAGI (reference sequence). In DNA form, the CDR3 reads TGTGCCAGCAGTTACGGCCCCTTTGAATCTTACGATCAGTACTTC. This sequence encodes CASSYGPFESYDQYF.

This clonotype was seen a single time. The CDR3 carries no conserved terminal phenylalanine or tryptophan, so it likely arises from a read error. The chain uses TRBV12-3 or TRBV12-4 and TRBJ1-5, with 7 bases lining up with TRBD1. The CDR3 contains 15 residues. V dropped 8 bases and J dropped 3; count of bases not matched to a gene: 10. CDR3 loop: CASCPTTGVNQPQHY. In DNA form, the CDR3 reads TGTGCCAGCTGTCCAACAACAGGGGTCAATCAGCCCCAGCATTAT.

The table lists this clonotype with a count of one. Given a much more abundant clone one base away, this may be a read error. The V call is TRBV12-3 or TRBV12-4, the J call TRBJ2-4; D assignment may be TRBD1 or TRBD2 (6 bases each). V dropped 5 bases and J dropped 15 bases, with 26 bases sitting between them. The CDR3 length is 15 residues. The CDR3 coding sequence is TGTGCCAGCAGTCCTGACAAATTTGGGACATGGGAGGTGTACTTC. Protein sequence: CASSPDKFGTWEVYF.

Of note for this clonotype: One junction end does not reproduce the germline sequence, and a read error may be involved. This chain connects TRBV4-1 to TRBJ2-7; 9 bases match TRBD1. Germline CDR1 reads MGHRA; CDR2 reads YSYEKL. CDR3 size: 14 residues. CDR3 loop: CASSTGQGEGDQCF. The CDR3 nucleotides are TGCGCCAGCAGTACGGGACAGGGCGAGGGCGACCAGTGCTTC.

A remark on this clonotype: Possible read error: a much larger clone is one base away. The V gene is TRBV20-1, the J gene TRBJ2-7, with 11 bases identical to TRBD2. Germline lookup yields CDR1 DFQATT and CDR2 SNEGSKA (reference sequence). The CDR3 loop spans 15 amino acids. CDR3 bases: TGCAGTGCCCCCAGACCACTAGCGGGGGCCTACGGGCAGTACTTC. It codes for CSAPRPLAGAYGQYF.